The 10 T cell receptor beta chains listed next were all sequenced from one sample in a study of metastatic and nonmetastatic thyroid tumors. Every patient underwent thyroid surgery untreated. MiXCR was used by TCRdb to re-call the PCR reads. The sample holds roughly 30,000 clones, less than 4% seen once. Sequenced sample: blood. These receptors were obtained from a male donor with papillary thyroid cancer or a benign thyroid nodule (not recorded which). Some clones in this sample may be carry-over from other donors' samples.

DNA of the CDR3: TGTGCCGGGGGGAAGACAGGAAACACTGAAGCTTTCTTT. Protein product: CAGGKTGNTEAFF. The rearrangement joins TRBV6-1 to TRBJ1-1; D possibly corresponds to TRBD1 (6 bases). Trimming removed 11 bases from V and 2 bases from J, with 15 bases in between. Germline values: CDR1 MNHNS, CDR2 SASEGT. The CDR3 is 13 residues long.

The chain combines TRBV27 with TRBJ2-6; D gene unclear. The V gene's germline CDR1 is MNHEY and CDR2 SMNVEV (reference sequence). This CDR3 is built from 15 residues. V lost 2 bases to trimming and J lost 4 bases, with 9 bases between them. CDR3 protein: CASSLGSWGANVLTF. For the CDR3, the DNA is TGTGCCAGCAGTTTAGGGTCTTGGGGGGCCAACGTCCTGACTTTC.

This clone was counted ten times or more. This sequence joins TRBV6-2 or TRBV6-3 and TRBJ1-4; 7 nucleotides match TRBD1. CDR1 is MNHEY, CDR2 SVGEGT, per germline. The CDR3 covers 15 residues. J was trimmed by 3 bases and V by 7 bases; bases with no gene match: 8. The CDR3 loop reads CASTKHGTANEKLFF. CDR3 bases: TGTGCCAGCACTAAACACGGGACAGCTAATGAAAAACTGTTTTTT.

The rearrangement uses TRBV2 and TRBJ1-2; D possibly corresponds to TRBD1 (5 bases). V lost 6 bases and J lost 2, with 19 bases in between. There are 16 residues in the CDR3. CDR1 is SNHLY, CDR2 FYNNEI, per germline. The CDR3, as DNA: TGTGCCAGCAGGCCCATTCTGGGGACGGTGAACTATGGCTACACCTTC. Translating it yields CASRPILGTVNYGYTF.

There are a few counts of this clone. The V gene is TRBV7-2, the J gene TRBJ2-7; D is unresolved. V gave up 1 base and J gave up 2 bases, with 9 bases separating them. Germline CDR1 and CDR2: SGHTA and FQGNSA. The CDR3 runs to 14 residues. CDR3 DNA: TGTGCCAGCAGCTTAGTTGGTAGAACCTACGAGCAGTACTTC. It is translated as CASSLVGRTYEQYF.

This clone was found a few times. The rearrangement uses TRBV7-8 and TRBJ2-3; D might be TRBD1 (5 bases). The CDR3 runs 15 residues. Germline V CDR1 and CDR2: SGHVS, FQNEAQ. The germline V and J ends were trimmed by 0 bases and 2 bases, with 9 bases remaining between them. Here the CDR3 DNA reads TGTGCCAGCAGCTTAGCGGCAGGGATCACAGATACGCAGTATTTT. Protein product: CASSLAAGITDTQYF.

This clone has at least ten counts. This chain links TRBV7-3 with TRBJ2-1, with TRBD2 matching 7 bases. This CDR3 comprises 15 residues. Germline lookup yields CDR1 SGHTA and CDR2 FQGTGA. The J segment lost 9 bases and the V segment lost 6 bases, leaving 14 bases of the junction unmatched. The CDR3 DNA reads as TGTGCCAGCAGTTTTGAGCGAACGGGGGGTTTTGAGCAGTTCTTC. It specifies CASSFERTGGFEQFF. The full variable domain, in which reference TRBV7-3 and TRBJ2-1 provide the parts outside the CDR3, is GAGVSQTPSNKVTEKGKYVELRCDPISGHTALYWYRQSLGQGPEFLIYFQGTGAADDSGLPNDRFFAVRPEGSVSTLKIQRTERGDSAVYLCASSFERTGGFEQFFGPGTRLTVL.

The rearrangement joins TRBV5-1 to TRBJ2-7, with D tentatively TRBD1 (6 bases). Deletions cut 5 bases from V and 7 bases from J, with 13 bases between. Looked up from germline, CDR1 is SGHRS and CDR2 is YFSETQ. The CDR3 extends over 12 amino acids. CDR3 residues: CASSPTGREQYF. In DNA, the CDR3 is TGCGCCAGCAGTCCGACAGGAAGGGAGCAGTACTTC.

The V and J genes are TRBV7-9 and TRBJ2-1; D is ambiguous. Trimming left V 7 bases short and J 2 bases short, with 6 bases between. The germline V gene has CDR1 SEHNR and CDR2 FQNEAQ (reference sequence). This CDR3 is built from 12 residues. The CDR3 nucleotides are TGTGCCAGCAACCCGCCCTACAATGAGCAGTTCTTC. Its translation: CASNPPYNEQFF.

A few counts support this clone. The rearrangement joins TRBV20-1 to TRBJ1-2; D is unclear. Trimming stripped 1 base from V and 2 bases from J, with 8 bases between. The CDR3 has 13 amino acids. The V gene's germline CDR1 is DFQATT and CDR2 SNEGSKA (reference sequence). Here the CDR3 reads CSARVLLNYGYTF. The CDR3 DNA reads TGCAGTGCTAGAGTACTGCTGAACTATGGCTACACCTTC.